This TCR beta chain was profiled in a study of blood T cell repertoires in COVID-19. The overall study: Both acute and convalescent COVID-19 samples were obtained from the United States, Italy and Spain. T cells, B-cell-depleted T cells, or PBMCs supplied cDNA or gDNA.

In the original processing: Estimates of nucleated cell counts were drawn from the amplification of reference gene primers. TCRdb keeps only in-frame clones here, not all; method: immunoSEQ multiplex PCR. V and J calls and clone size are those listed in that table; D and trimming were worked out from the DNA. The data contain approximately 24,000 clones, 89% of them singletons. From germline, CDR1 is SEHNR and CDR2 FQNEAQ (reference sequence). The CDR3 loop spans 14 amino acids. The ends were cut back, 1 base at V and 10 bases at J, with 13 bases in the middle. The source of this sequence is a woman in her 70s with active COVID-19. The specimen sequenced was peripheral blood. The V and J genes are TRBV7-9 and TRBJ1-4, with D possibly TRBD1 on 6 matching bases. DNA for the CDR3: TGTGCCAGCAGCTTAGAACACAGGGCTGGAAAACTGTTTTTT. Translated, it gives CASSLEHRAGKLFF.